The TCR beta chain under discussion was sequenced for a study of T cell repertoires in cytomegalovirus infection. At the level of the study: In public TCR beta signatures, there were indications of both CMV infection and matching HLA type. Whole-study findings and limits: HLA-C-restricted TCR beta clonotypes specific for CMV led the ex vivo response. Cumulative public TCR beta family frequency identified carriers of CMV plus the relevant HLA.

One entry per CDR3 protein results from TCRdb running MiXCR on the reads. The table shows more than 150,000 distinct CDR3 sequences, with about a quarter occurring only once. About this clonotype itself: Antigen unknown.

Germline values: CDR1 GTSNPN, CDR2 SVGIG (reference sequence). CDR3 length: 13 amino acids. V gave up 4 bases and J gave up 4 bases, with 14 bases separating them. Sequencing was carried out using PBMCs. This clonotype was obtained from a human donor in good health (CMV status not recorded). Some clones in this sample may be carry-over from other donors' samples. The J gene is TRBJ2-7, the V gene TRBV30; no clear D gene. CDR3 sequence: CAWTHGVQYEQYF. CDR3 in DNA: TGTGCCTGGACCCATGGGGTTCAGTACGAGCAGTACTTC. Supplemented by reference TRBV30 and TRBJ2-7, the full variable domain reads SQTIHQWPATLVQPVGSPLSLECTVEGTSNPNLYWYRQAAGRGLQLLFYSVGIGQISSEVPQNLSASRPQDRQFILSSKKLLLSDSGFYLCAWTHGVQYEQYFGPGTRLTVT.